This T cell receptor beta chain comes out of a study of shared clonotypes between healthy human individuals (dated by TCRdb to the early 2020s). For context, the study as a whole: The cohort included three men and a couple of women between 18 and 49 years of age. For each donor, CD4 naive and CD4 memory were each given three plates, CD8 naive was given two plates, and CD8 memory was given one plate. Leukapheresis yielded between about 0.9 and 9.5 billion PBMCs per donor. To increase sequencing depth and limit assay-specific biases, different laboratories used diverse techniques to prepare libraries and sequence TCR repertoires. The study deeply sequenced blood TCR repertoires of about 5 healthy adults to estimate repertoire size and the extent of clonotype sharing between individuals.

For this clone: Its antigen target is currently unknown. No base quality values were provided; no much bigger clone lies one nucleotide off.

Summary of the overall study and its limitations: Sharing across several donors was observed for about 5% of naive CD4, over 3% of naive CD8, over 2% of memory CD4, and about 0.38% of memory CD8 clonotypes. Larger estimated clonotype richness was generally found for naive subsets than for memory subsets. Incomplete sequencing was indicated by rarefaction of sorted-subset datasets, despite the large sequencing depth. Sampling was limited to blood, and TCR repertoires in tissue likely differ from TCR repertoires in blood. Compared with non-shared clonotypes, the clonotypes found in all four sorted-subset donors had higher generation probabilities. The genetic and exposure-history diversity represented was limited by the small number of donors. Pairwise subsampling indicated that sequencing depth was expected to affect the degree of clonotype sharing among donors.

For the CD8 naive samples, CD45RO-negative cells were positively selected for CCR7, yielding a CD45RA+CCR7+ population from which TemRA cells were excluded. The donors were healthy, HIV-negative adults who had no recently reported acute infections or vaccinations. Every donor was a Caucasian adult residing in Nashville, Tennessee, USA. After blood collection by leukapheresis, PBMCs were isolated using Ficoll-Histopaque density gradient centrifugation and then cryopreserved in the vapor phase of liquid nitrogen. Purity and quantity of every magnetically sorted T cell population were checked by analytical flow cytometry. From each sorted fraction, genomic DNA was isolated and quantified by UV absorbance on a Nanodrop 2000c. From cysteine to phenylalanine, the CDR3 is 15 amino acids long. The sequence is cut down to CDR3 DNA, 45 bases in frame from base 1. The germline V end is reduced by 5 bases and the J end by 1 base; junction bases left unmatched: 7. CDR1 and CDR2 (MGHRA, YSYEKL) derive from the germline V gene.

TCR CDR3 regions were amplified from genomic DNA by multiplex PCR using the deep immunoSEQ assay. Genomic DNA extracted from each cell subset was distributed evenly over all wells of several immunoSEQ 96-well plates, and each plate served as one replicate. For sorted subsets, approximately 0.2 ug of genomic DNA, equivalent to tens of thousands of T cell genomes, went into each replicate PCR. The purified libraries were quantified using a Qubit 3.0 fluorometer, sized with a Bioanalyzer 2100, and then quantified again using the KAPA Library Quantification kit. A separate single-read 150-cycle Illumina NextSeq 550 flow cell was used to sequence each immunoSEQ 96-well plate. Per the source publication's procedure: Because only junctional sequences without quality scores were contained in the immunoSEQ output, filtering matching that applied to full-length reads could not be performed. Sequences were annotated with PyIR, a Python wrapper for IgBLAST v1.9, and V/J genes and CDR3 were assigned using IMGT germline references. Reads were removed for weak V/J assignments (E-value above 1e-6), missing CDR3, stop codons, out-of-frame junctions, or ambiguous translated residues. V3J clonotypes were defined by identical inferred V gene, J gene, and CDR3 amino acid sequence. To compute the percentage overlap between repertoires, the number of shared unique clonotypes was divided by the size of the smaller repertoire. Richness of each repertoire was evaluated using RTK rarefaction, the Chao1 estimator, and Recon v2.1 estimates of unobserved clonotypes. OLGA was used to compute generation probabilities for all TCRbeta clonotypes that the gDNA method yielded from a handful of donors. The immuneACCESS repertoire file appears here via TCRdb, limited to in-frame rearrangements. These files lack a portion of the clones; in checked studies, under half of the deficit traces to unresolved V genes, and the cause of the others is not known. V, J and clone size reflect that table, while D and trimming were determined from the DNA. The sample contains some 2,100,000 clones, just over 90% of them found a single time. The ten largest clones represent over 1.5% of the sample.

Specimen: naive CD8+ T cells from PBMCs. Interpreted using the paper, the cell subset or site label stands for: CD45RA+CCR7+. The clonotype comes from a young man in good health. Some clones in this sample may be carry-over from other donors' samples. The V gene is TRBV4-1 and the J gene is TRBJ1-1; 7 central bases correspond to TRBD1. The DNA sequence reads TGCGCCAGCAGCTATCTCCCAGGGGGGAACACTGAAGCTTTCTTT. This is translated as CASSYLPGGNTEAFF.